Sequencing of this T cell receptor (beta chain) was carried out in a study of PD-L1 blockade in urothelial cancer. Turning to the study itself: Patients had undergone 0 to 3 prior chemotherapy regimens.

It was locally advanced or metastatic urothelial carcinoma that patients had. Sample numbers ranged from 1 to 8 per patient, encompassing pretreatment and on-treatment collections. General observations from the study: Durable-benefit patients expanded tumor-associated blood clones more at 3 weeks.

Comment on this clone: Antigen specificity is unknown.

Method: immunoSEQ multiplex PCR; TCRdb's copy keeps in-frame clones and lacks some. The sample records approximately 110,000 clones, approximately 85% being singletons. The sequence came from a man aged 50 or older with urothelial cancer. The sequences come from PBMCs, collected around atezolizumab (anti-PD-L1) treatment.

CDR3 residues: CASSSRQGTSRGPLHF. CDR3 nucleotides: TGTGCCAGCAGCTCCAGACAGGGCACGTCAAGGGGGCCCCTCCACTTT. The chain couples TRBV13 to TRBJ1-6, with 7 bases fitting TRBD1. CDR1 is PRHDT, CDR2 FYEKMQ, per germline (reference sequence). The junction had 16 bases not matched to a gene; V was cut back by 4 bases and J by 13 bases. CDR3 length equals 16 residues.